This TCR beta chain comes out of a study of blood T cell repertoires in COVID-19 (dated by TCRdb to 2020 to 2021). Looking at the study overall: Samples from collaborators originated in the United States, Italy and Spain and spanned both the acute and convalescent phases of COVID-19. The prospective study material was composed of cDNA or gDNA derived from T cells, B-cell-depleted T cells, or PBMCs. The dataset comprised deeply sampled blood TCRbeta repertoires from subjects exposed to, actively infected with, or recovered from COVID-19. The repertoires were released in a freely available public database intended as a resource for research on the immune response to SARS-CoV-2. The samples were drawn from the first 160 participants of the ongoing ImmuneRACE study and from 1,254 subjects provided by 6 global collaborators. A de-identified subject ID, COVID-19 status, age in years and sex were almost always included in the sample metadata. HLA class I and class II types, where available, came from metadata supplied by the sample provider rather than from assay-based typing. Study-wide conclusions, independent of this receptor: How much clinical and demographic metadata was included differed by source and by participant, and the metadata was provided uncurated.

TCRbeta CDR3 regions were amplified from genomic DNA by means of the immunoSEQ Assay, a bias-controlled multiplex PCR. Under the source paper's analysis protocol: Within the assay, amplification of reference gene primers was used to estimate how many nucleated cells each sample contained. Sequence reads were collapsed and filtered to measure the absolute abundance of every unique TCRbeta CDR3 rearrangement. Productive Simpson clonality was computed per sample as the square root of Simpson's diversity index over productive rearrangements. Here the immuneACCESS table is served through TCRdb, limited to in-frame sequences with V and J called. Missing clones are a known gap in these copies; in checked studies unresolved V genes cover under half, and the rest lacks a known reason. V and J calls plus clone size are reproduced from that table; the DNA served to infer D and trimming. Present in this sample are tens of thousands of clones, 86% of which were seen just once. Approximately 12% of the sample is taken by the ten largest.

V lost 8 bases and J lost 5 bases, and the count of bases not matched to a germline gene is 6. CDR1 GTSNPN and CDR2 SVGIG are derived from the germline V gene (reference sequence). Inclusive of the bounding cysteine and phenylalanine, the CDR3 is 12 residues long. Only the CDR3 DNA stays, 36 bases, in frame from base 1. With regard to this clone: Its antigen target is currently unknown. It has no much larger one-base neighbor in the sample; base qualities were not kept.

The collaborating institutions used their own protocols to collect whole blood in K2EDTA tubes. For TCRbeta analysis, collaborator samples were shipped as frozen whole blood, as isolated PBMCs, or as DNA extracted from either sample type. The chain joins TRBV30 to TRBJ2-4; 7 junctional bases match TRBD1. Input material: peripheral blood. This TCR was sampled from an elderly woman with active or convalescent COVID-19. The CDR3 corresponds to CAVDREQNIQYF. The DNA sequence is TGTGCCGTCGACAGGGAGCAAAACATTCAGTACTTC. Outside the CDR3, residues come from the reference TRBV30 and TRBJ2-4 proteins, so the full variable domain is: SQTIHQWPATLVQPVGSPLSLECTVEGTSNPNLYWYRQAAGRGLQLLFYSVGIGQISSEVPQNLSASRPQDRQFILSSKKLLLSDSGFYLCAVDREQNIQYFGAGTRLSVL.